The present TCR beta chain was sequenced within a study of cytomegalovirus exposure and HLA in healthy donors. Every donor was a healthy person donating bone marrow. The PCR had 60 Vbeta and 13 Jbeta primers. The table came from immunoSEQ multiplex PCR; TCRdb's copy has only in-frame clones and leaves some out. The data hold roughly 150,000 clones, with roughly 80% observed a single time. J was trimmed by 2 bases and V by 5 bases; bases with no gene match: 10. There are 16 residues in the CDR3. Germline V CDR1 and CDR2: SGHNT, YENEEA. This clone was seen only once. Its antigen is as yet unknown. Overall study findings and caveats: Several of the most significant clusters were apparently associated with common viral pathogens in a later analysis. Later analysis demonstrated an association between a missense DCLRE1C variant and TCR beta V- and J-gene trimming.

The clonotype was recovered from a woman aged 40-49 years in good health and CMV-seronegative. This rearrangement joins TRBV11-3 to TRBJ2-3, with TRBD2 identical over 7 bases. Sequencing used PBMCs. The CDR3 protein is CASSPGLVGHTDTQYF. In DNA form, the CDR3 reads TGTGCCAGCAGCCCAGGACTAGTAGGGCACACAGATACGCAGTATTTT.